A single sample is the source of the 2 T cell receptor beta chains below, sequenced in a study of blood T cell repertoires in COVID-19. Using immunoSEQ multiplex PCR, the repertoire was profiled, and TCRdb retains in-frame clones only, with some absent. The table shows approximately 400,000 clones, with about 87% occurring only once. The sequencing input was peripheral blood. Receptors originate from a woman aged 45-65 years with COVID-19, enrolled during active disease.

The table lists this clone with a count of one. The chain carries TRBV4-1 and TRBJ1-2, with D possibly being TRBD1 (6 bases). V was pared by 4 bases and J by 1 base, with 25 bases between. The CDR3 runs 19 residues. Per the germline V gene, CDR1 is MGHRA and CDR2 is YSYEKL. The CDR3 DNA reads TGCGCCAGCAGCCTCCGAACCTCCCCGGGGGGCACCCTTAACTATGGCTACACCTTC. Translation: CASSLRTSPGGTLNYGYTF.

Note on this clone: This sequence may be a read error, since a much larger clone differs from it by one base. Other nucleotide sequences in the sample specify the same CDR3. The CDR3 sequence is CASSRSSYNSPLHF. Written as DNA, the CDR3 is TGTGCCAGCAGTAGGAGCTCCTATAATTCACCCCTCCACTTT. The chain combines TRBV6-5 with TRBJ1-6; D remains unclear. The CDR3 contains 14 residues. The V end lost 5 bases, the J end lost 0 bases, and 5 bases lay between the germline ends. Germline V gene lookup returns CDR1 MNHEY and CDR2 SVGAGI.